These 2 T cell receptor beta chains originate from one sample sequenced in a study of blood T cell repertoires in COVID-19. Libraries were prepared by immunoSEQ multiplex PCR; TCRdb keeps only in-frame clonotypes and omits some of them. Of 210,000 or so clones detected, 80% to 90% appear once; the ten largest clones hold 4.5% to 5%. The specimen sequenced was PBMCs or T cells enriched from blood (not recorded which). These receptors all come from a woman in her forties or fifties who had been exposed to COVID-19.

The chain carries TRBV9 and TRBJ1-1; D not certain. The CDR3 contains 14 residues. Germline CDR1 reads SGDLS; CDR2 reads YYNGEE. V lost 4 bases, J lost 3 bases, and 13 bases lay in between. The CDR3 region is CASSSRIGDTEAFF. The CDR3, as DNA: TGTGCCAGCAGCTCCAGGATCGGGGACACTGAAGCTTTCTTT.

The chain links TRBV12-3 or TRBV12-4 to TRBJ1-1; D not resolved. CDR3 length: 13 residues. V was shortened by 4 bases and J by 5 bases, with 11 bases between the two germline ends. The CDR3 sequence is CASSSGVKTEAFF. DNA of the CDR3: TGTGCCAGCAGTTCCGGGGTTAAGACTGAAGCTTTCTTT.